What follows describes a single T cell receptor beta chain. Reverse transcription of roughly 0.5 to 1 ug RNA was carried out with random hexamers. A single record per CDR3 protein comes from TCRdb applying MiXCR to the immunoSEQ multiplex PCR reads. The sample gives about 440,000 distinct CDR3 sequences, approximately 85% of which show up once; under 0.15% is in the top ten. The data belong to a study of CD8 T cells in Susac syndrome. The sequencing input was CD8+ T cells from PBMCs. The clonotype was recovered from a human donor with multiple sclerosis.

In DNA form, the CDR3 reads TGCGCCAGCAGCGCGACCGACTACGAGCAGTACTTC. Its translation: CASSATDYEQYF. This sequence joins TRBV5-1 and TRBJ2-7; D is unresolved. Germline loops: CDR1 SGHRS, CDR2 YFSETQ. V was clipped by 4 bases and J by 3 bases, with 8 bases between them. The CDR3 loop spans 12 amino acids.